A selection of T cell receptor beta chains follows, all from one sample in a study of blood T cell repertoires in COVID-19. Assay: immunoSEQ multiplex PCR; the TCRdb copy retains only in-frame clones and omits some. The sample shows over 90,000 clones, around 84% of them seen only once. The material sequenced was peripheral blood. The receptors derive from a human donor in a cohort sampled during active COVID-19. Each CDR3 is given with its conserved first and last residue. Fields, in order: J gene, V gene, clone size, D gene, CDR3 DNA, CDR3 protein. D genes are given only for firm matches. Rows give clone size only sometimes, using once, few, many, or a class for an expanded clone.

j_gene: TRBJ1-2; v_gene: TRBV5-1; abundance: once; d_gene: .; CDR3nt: TGCGCCAGCAGCTTAGGCGGAAACTATGGCTACACCTTC; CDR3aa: CASSLGGNYGYTF
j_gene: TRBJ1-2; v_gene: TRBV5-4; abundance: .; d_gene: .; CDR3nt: TGTGCCAGCAGCTCGCAGGGATCTAACTATGGCTACACCTTC; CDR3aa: CASSSQGSNYGYTF
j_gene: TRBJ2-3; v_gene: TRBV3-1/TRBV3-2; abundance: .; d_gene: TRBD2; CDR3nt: TGTGCCAGCAGCCAAGGGACTAGCGGGGGGGTCTTTATCACAGATACGCAGTATTTT; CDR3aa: CASSQGTSGGVFITDTQYF
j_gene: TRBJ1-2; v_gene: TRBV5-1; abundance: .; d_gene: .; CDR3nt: TGCGCCAGCAGCTTGGAGGGGGTTAGGTATGGCTACACCTTC; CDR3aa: CASSLEGVRYGYTF
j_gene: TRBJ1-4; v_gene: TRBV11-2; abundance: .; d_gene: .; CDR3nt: TGTGCCAGCAGACGAGGCTTAGCAACTAATGAAAAACTGTTTTTT; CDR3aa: CASRRGLATNEKLFF
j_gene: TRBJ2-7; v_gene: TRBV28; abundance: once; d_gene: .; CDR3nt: TGTGCCAGCAGTTTATCATACTACGAGCAGTACTTT; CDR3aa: CASSLSYYEQYF
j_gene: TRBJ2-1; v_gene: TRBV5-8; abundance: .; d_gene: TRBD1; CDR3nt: TGTGCCAGCAGCTCCGGACAGGTTACCTACAATGAGCAGTTCTTC; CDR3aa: CASSSGQVTYNEQFF
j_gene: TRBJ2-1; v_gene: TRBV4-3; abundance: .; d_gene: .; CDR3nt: TGCGCCAGCAGCCAAGATGGAACAGGGCGCAATGAGCAGTTCTTC; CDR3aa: CASSQDGTGRNEQFF
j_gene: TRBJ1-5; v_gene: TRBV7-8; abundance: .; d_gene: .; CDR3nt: TGTGCCAGCAGCTCCATTACCCGCGAAGCAGTTGGGCATGAGCCCCAGCATTTT; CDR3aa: CASSSITREAVGHEPQHF
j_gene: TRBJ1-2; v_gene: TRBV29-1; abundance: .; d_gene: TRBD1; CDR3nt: TGCAGCGCCGGGACAGGGGGCTTTGGCTACACCTTC; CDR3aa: CSAGTGGFGYTF